This TCR beta chain came from a study of blood T cell repertoires in COVID-19 (TCRdb year 2020). Background on the whole study: Samples covering the acute and convalescent phases of COVID-19 were provided by collaborators in the United States, Italy and Spain. The material from the prospective study consisted of cDNA or gDNA derived from T cells, B-cell-depleted T cells, or PBMCs. The dataset comprised deeply sampled blood TCRbeta repertoires from subjects exposed to, actively infected with, or recovered from COVID-19. A freely available public database, intended as a resource for researchers studying the immune response to SARS-CoV-2, is where the repertoires were released. The samples were drawn from two sources: the first 160 participants of the ongoing ImmuneRACE study, and over 1,000 subjects contributed by 6 global collaborators. The sample metadata nearly always contained a de-identified subject ID, COVID-19 status, age in years and sex. Where available, HLA class I and class II types were obtained from metadata supplied by the sample provider rather than from assay-based typing. On the study overall, not on this receptor specifically: How much clinical and demographic metadata was included differed by source and by participant, and the metadata was provided uncurated.

With regard to this clone: Its cognate antigen has yet to be identified. Base qualities are not at hand, and no much larger clone is one base apart.

Collaborating institutions collected whole blood in K2EDTA tubes following their own protocols. For TCRbeta analysis, collaborators shipped samples as frozen whole blood, isolated PBMCs, or DNA extracted from either of those sample types. The immunoSEQ Assay, a bias-controlled multiplex PCR, was used to amplify TCRbeta CDR3 regions from genomic DNA. Per the original workflow: The number of nucleated cells in each sample was estimated from the amplification of reference gene primers within the assay. To quantify the absolute abundance of each unique TCRbeta CDR3 rearrangement, sequence reads were collapsed and filtered. For each sample, productive Simpson clonality was calculated by taking the square root of Simpson's diversity index across productive rearrangements. This is the immuneACCESS table as TCRdb keeps it, with only in-frame sequences that have V and J called. A part of the clones is gone; compared with another copy, unresolved V genes explain less than half, and the rest is unexplained. D and trimming come from the DNA, and the V and J calls and clone size come from that table. The sample table records roughly 24,000 clones; approximately 85% of these occur just once. About 20% of the sample is taken by the ten largest.

V trim: 4 bases; J trim: 1 base; unmatched bases: 9. Via the germline V gene (reference sequence), CDR1 is LGHDT and CDR2 YNNKEL. From cysteine to phenylalanine, the CDR3 is 16 amino acids long. Only the CDR3 DNA stays, 48 bases, in frame from base 1. Material: peripheral blood. The chain is encoded by TRBV3-1 (or the pseudogene TRBV3-2) joined to TRBJ2-7; a stretch of 8 junction bases matches TRBD2. This TCR was sampled from a man in his sixties or seventies in a cohort sampled during active COVID-19. The CDR3 sequence is CASSRDPSGFSYEQYF. The sequenced DNA: TGTGCCAGCAGCCGAGATCCTAGCGGGTTTTCCTACGAGCAGTACTTC.